A selection of T cell receptor beta chains follows, all from one sample in a study of T cell responses to AZD1222 COVID-19 vaccine. Libraries were prepared by immunoSEQ multiplex PCR; TCRdb keeps only in-frame clonotypes and omits some of them. There are approximately 140,000 clones in the sample; roughly 90% occur only once, and about 3.3% lies in the top ten. The source was peripheral blood, collected 28 days after the second AZD1222 dose. The receptor source for this set is an adult who received the AZD1222 COVID-19 vaccine. Both conserved end residues are part of each CDR3. A D gene is named only where the DNA matches it firmly. A clone size is listed for some rows: how often the clone was seen (once, few, many), or a class if it is expanded.

D gene: -; V gene: TRBV2; clone size: -; J gene: TRBJ2-7; CDR3 protein: CASHEIYSYEQYF; CDR3 DNA: TGTGCCAGCCACGAGATTTACTCCTACGAGCAGTACTTC
D gene: -; V gene: TRBV11-1; clone size: -; J gene: TRBJ2-7; CDR3 protein: CASSLEAGHYEQYF; CDR3 DNA: TGTGCCAGCAGCTTAGAAGCCGGACACTACGAGCAGTACTTC
D gene: -; V gene: TRBV24-1; clone size: -; J gene: TRBJ1-5; CDR3 protein: CATSEPGGGHQPQHF; CDR3 DNA: TGTGCCACCAGTGAGCCGGGCGGGGGGCACCAGCCCCAGCATTTT
D gene: -; V gene: TRBV10-2; clone size: few; J gene: TRBJ1-5; CDR3 protein: CASSESSSNQPQHF; CDR3 DNA: TGCGCCAGCAGTGAGTCGAGCAGCAATCAGCCCCAGCATTTT
D gene: -; V gene: TRBV5-1; clone size: -; J gene: TRBJ1-5; CDR3 protein: CASSINTGGNQPQHF; CDR3 DNA: TGCGCCAGCAGCATCAACACCGGAGGCAATCAGCCCCAGCATTTT
D gene: -; V gene: TRBV21-1; clone size: -; J gene: TRBJ2-7; CDR3 protein: CASRKGARKQYF; CDR3 DNA: TGTGCCAGCAGGAAGGGGGCTCGGAAGCAGTACTTC
D gene: -; V gene: TRBV9; clone size: -; J gene: TRBJ1-6; CDR3 protein: CASSGPQGSYNSPLHF; CDR3 DNA: TGTGCCAGCAGCGGGCCTCAAGGCTCCTATAATTCACCCCTCCACTTT
D gene: -; V gene: TRBV4-3; clone size: -; J gene: TRBJ2-7; CDR3 protein: CASSQDHGDSYEQYF; CDR3 DNA: TGCGCCAGCAGCCAAGATCACGGGGACTCCTACGAGCAGTACTTC
D gene: -; V gene: TRBV11-2; clone size: -; J gene: TRBJ1-5; CDR3 protein: CASSSEAQPQHF; CDR3 DNA: TGTGCCAGCAGCTCAGAGGCCCAGCCCCAGCATTTT
D gene: -; V gene: TRBV28; clone size: -; J gene: TRBJ2-1; CDR3 protein: CASSSRDLSSYNEQFF; CDR3 DNA: TGTGCCAGCAGTTCTCGGGACCTTAGCTCCTACAATGAGCAGTTCTTC
D gene: -; V gene: TRBV28; clone size: -; J gene: TRBJ2-3; CDR3 protein: CASRPKYTDTQYF; CDR3 DNA: TGTGCCAGCAGACCCAAATACACAGATACGCAGTATTTT
D gene: TRBD1; V gene: TRBV9; clone size: -; J gene: TRBJ1-6; CDR3 protein: CASSGTGHNNSPLHF; CDR3 DNA: TGTGCCAGCAGCGGGACAGGACACAATAATTCACCCCTCCACTTT
D gene: -; V gene: TRBV28; clone size: once; J gene: TRBJ2-3; CDR3 protein: CASSLIGYTQYF; CDR3 DNA: TGTGCCAGCTCCCTGATTGGGTATACGCAGTATTTT
D gene: TRBD1; V gene: TRBV6-5; clone size: -; J gene: TRBJ2-7; CDR3 protein: CASSNGQGGVREQYF; CDR3 DNA: TGTGCCAGCAGTAACGGACAGGGCGGGGTCCGCGAGCAGTACTTC
D gene: -; V gene: TRBV27; clone size: -; J gene: TRBJ1-1; CDR3 protein: CASSFRTGAESEAFF; CDR3 DNA: TGTGCCAGCAGTTTTCGCACGGGGGCCGAATCCGAAGCTTTCTTT
D gene: -; V gene: TRBV9; clone size: -; J gene: TRBJ2-2; CDR3 protein: CASSGLPGMGELFF; CDR3 DNA: TGTGCCAGCAGCGGACTCCCCGGGATGGGGGAGCTGTTTTTT
D gene: TRBD1; V gene: TRBV28; clone size: -; J gene: TRBJ2-7; CDR3 protein: CASEQTAGGSYEQYF; CDR3 DNA: TGTGCCAGTGAGCAGACGGCAGGGGGCAGCTACGAGCAGTACTTC
D gene: -; V gene: TRBV3-1/TRBV3-2; clone size: -; J gene: TRBJ1-5; CDR3 protein: CASSQDRVFQPQHF; CDR3 DNA: TGTGCCAGCAGCCAGGATAGGGTTTTTCAGCCCCAGCATTTT
D gene: TRBD1; V gene: TRBV28; clone size: -; J gene: TRBJ1-5; CDR3 protein: CASSHGTAALYSNQPQHF; CDR3 DNA: TGTGCCAGCAGCCACGGGACAGCTGCCCTCTATAGCAATCAGCCCCAGCATTTT
D gene: TRBD2; V gene: TRBV19; clone size: -; J gene: TRBJ2-2; CDR3 protein: CASWGLAGGNTGELFF; CDR3 DNA: TGTGCCAGCTGGGGCCTAGCGGGAGGTAACACCGGGGAGCTGTTTTTT
D gene: -; V gene: TRBV3-1/TRBV3-2; clone size: -; J gene: TRBJ2-7; CDR3 protein: CASSQDRGGWGIIGTSSYEQYF; CDR3 DNA: TGTGCCAGCAGCCAAGATAGGGGTGGTTGGGGAATTATCGGAACCAGCTCCTACGAGCAGTACTTC
D gene: -; V gene: TRBV2; clone size: -; J gene: TRBJ2-3; CDR3 protein: CASSIRDGYTDTQYF; CDR3 DNA: TGTGCCAGCAGCATCCGGGACGGATACACAGATACGCAGTATTTT
D gene: TRBD1; V gene: TRBV5-1; clone size: -; J gene: TRBJ2-7; CDR3 protein: CASSAGTAFYEQYF; CDR3 DNA: TGCGCCAGCAGCGCCGGGACAGCCTTCTACGAGCAGTACTTC
D gene: TRBD1; V gene: TRBV2; clone size: -; J gene: TRBJ1-1; CDR3 protein: CASSMTGKDTEAFF; CDR3 DNA: TGTGCCAGCAGTATGACAGGGAAGGACACTGAAGCTTTCTTT
D gene: -; V gene: TRBV2; clone size: few; J gene: TRBJ2-7; CDR3 protein: CASSESSSEQYF; CDR3 DNA: TGTGCCAGCAGTGAGTCAAGTTCCGAGCAGTACTTC
D gene: TRBD1; V gene: TRBV20-1; clone size: -; J gene: TRBJ2-7; CDR3 protein: CSARGDRAHEQYF; CDR3 DNA: TGCAGTGCTCGTGGGGACAGGGCCCACGAGCAGTACTTC
D gene: TRBD2; V gene: TRBV3-1/TRBV3-2; clone size: -; J gene: TRBJ2-5; CDR3 protein: CASNHLSGRAQCQETQYF; CDR3 DNA: TGTGCCAGCAACCACTTAAGCGGGAGGGCCCAGTGCCAAGAGACCCAGTACTTC
D gene: -; V gene: TRBV5-4; clone size: -; J gene: TRBJ1-2; CDR3 protein: CASSLDSYGYTF; CDR3 DNA: TGTGCCAGCAGCTTGGACAGCTATGGCTACACCTTC
D gene: -; V gene: TRBV4-1; clone size: -; J gene: TRBJ2-3; CDR3 protein: CASSPSRTSTDTQYF; CDR3 DNA: TGCGCCAGCAGCCCCAGCAGAACGTCCACAGATACGCAGTATTTT
D gene: -; V gene: TRBV7-9; clone size: -; J gene: TRBJ1-1; CDR3 protein: CASSLAVGANSEAFF; CDR3 DNA: TGTGCCAGCAGCTTAGCTGTGGGGGCCAATAGTGAAGCTTTCTTT
D gene: -; V gene: TRBV7-2; clone size: -; J gene: TRBJ1-4; CDR3 protein: CASSLSGANEKLFF; CDR3 DNA: TGTGCCAGCAGCTTATCTGGGGCTAATGAAAAACTGTTTTTT
D gene: TRBD1; V gene: TRBV19; clone size: -; J gene: TRBJ2-5; CDR3 protein: CASSLEQFGQGLGTQETQYF; CDR3 DNA: TGTGCCAGTAGTCTTGAACAGTTTGGACAGGGATTGGGGACCCAAGAGACCCAGTACTTC
D gene: TRBD2; V gene: TRBV5-1; clone size: once; J gene: TRBJ2-7; CDR3 protein: CASSLLAGGDTYEQYF; CDR3 DNA: TGCGCCAGCAGCTTACTAGCGGGAGGGGACACCTACGAGCAGTACTTC
D gene: TRBD2; V gene: TRBV30; clone size: -; J gene: TRBJ2-7; CDR3 protein: CAWSSLSGMGYEQYF; CDR3 DNA: TGTGCCTGGAGTAGCCTAAGCGGGATGGGGTACGAGCAGTACTTC
D gene: -; V gene: TRBV5-7; clone size: once; J gene: TRBJ1-2; CDR3 protein: CASSLRPSGDSNYGYTF; CDR3 DNA: TGTGCCAGCAGCTTACGCCCTTCAGGGGATTCTAACTATGGCTACACCTTC
D gene: -; V gene: TRBV27; clone size: -; J gene: TRBJ2-2; CDR3 protein: CASSWSPANTGELFF; CDR3 DNA: TGTGCCAGCAGTTGGTCCCCCGCGAACACCGGGGAGCTGTTTTTT
D gene: TRBD1; V gene: TRBV5-1; clone size: -; J gene: TRBJ1-2; CDR3 protein: CASSLGTGGLYGYTF; CDR3 DNA: TGCGCCAGCAGCCTAGGGACAGGGGGCCTCTATGGCTACACCTTC
D gene: TRBD2; V gene: TRBV12-5; clone size: -; J gene: TRBJ2-2; CDR3 protein: CASGLNGGRNTGELFF; CDR3 DNA: TGTGCTAGTGGTTTAAACGGCGGGAGAAACACCGGGGAGCTGTTTTTT
D gene: TRBD1; V gene: TRBV11-3; clone size: -; J gene: TRBJ2-7; CDR3 protein: CASSRKGQGAHEQYF; CDR3 DNA: TGTGCCAGCAGCCGGAAGGGACAGGGGGCCCACGAGCAGTACTTC
D gene: TRBD2; V gene: TRBV28; clone size: -; J gene: TRBJ2-1; CDR3 protein: CASSLWASPSGSSYNEQFF; CDR3 DNA: TGTGCCAGCAGTTTATGGGCCTCCCCTAGCGGGAGCTCCTACAATGAGCAGTTCTTC
D gene: TRBD2; V gene: TRBV7-3; clone size: -; J gene: TRBJ2-7; CDR3 protein: CASSLVPGLAGVNYEQYF; CDR3 DNA: TGTGCCAGCAGCTTAGTCCCAGGACTAGCGGGGGTGAACTACGAGCAGTACTTC
D gene: -; V gene: TRBV28; clone size: few; J gene: TRBJ1-3; CDR3 protein: CASRLGAFSGNTIYF; CDR3 DNA: TGTGCCAGCCGCCTAGGGGCTTTCTCTGGAAACACCATATATTTT
D gene: -; V gene: TRBV6-2/TRBV6-3; clone size: -; J gene: TRBJ1-5; CDR3 protein: CASSLRRDSNQPQHF; CDR3 DNA: TGTGCCAGCAGCCTTCGACGGGATAGCAATCAGCCCCAGCATTTT
D gene: TRBD1; V gene: TRBV5-4; clone size: -; J gene: TRBJ1-2; CDR3 protein: CASTAGQGWNGYTF; CDR3 DNA: TGTGCCAGCACCGCGGGACAGGGCTGGAATGGCTACACCTTC
D gene: -; V gene: TRBV4-1; clone size: -; J gene: TRBJ1-6; CDR3 protein: CASSQVGLRTDSPLHF; CDR3 DNA: TGCGCCAGCAGCCAAGTCGGTTTGAGGACTGATTCACCCCTCCACTTT
D gene: -; V gene: TRBV7-3; clone size: -; J gene: TRBJ2-1; CDR3 protein: CASSVDSTAYNEQFF; CDR3 DNA: TGTGCCAGCAGCGTTGACTCGACAGCGTACAATGAGCAGTTCTTC
D gene: -; V gene: TRBV28; clone size: -; J gene: TRBJ1-2; CDR3 protein: CASRNPSGPNGYTF; CDR3 DNA: TGTGCCAGCAGAAACCCGAGTGGGCCAAATGGCTACACCTTC
D gene: TRBD2; V gene: TRBV5-1; clone size: -; J gene: TRBJ2-7; CDR3 protein: CASSWGTSGSYEQYF; CDR3 DNA: TGCGCCAGCAGCTGGGGGACTAGCGGGAGCTACGAGCAGTACTTC
D gene: -; V gene: TRBV6-1; clone size: once; J gene: TRBJ1-6; CDR3 protein: CASSEKENSPLHF; CDR3 DNA: TGTGCCAGCAGTGAAAAGGAGAATTCACCCCTCCACTTT
D gene: -; V gene: TRBV18; clone size: once; J gene: TRBJ1-1; CDR3 protein: CASSRGENTEAFF; CDR3 DNA: TGTGCCAGCTCACGGGGGGAGAACACTGAAGCTTTCTTT
D gene: -; V gene: TRBV7-8; clone size: -; J gene: TRBJ1-2; CDR3 protein: CASSLSGRIQYGYTF; CDR3 DNA: TGTGCCAGCAGCTTAAGTGGCCGAATCCAGTATGGCTACACCTTC
D gene: TRBD2; V gene: TRBV29-1; clone size: -; J gene: TRBJ2-1; CDR3 protein: CSAERESYNEQFF; CDR3 DNA: TGCAGCGCGGAGCGGGAGTCCTACAATGAGCAGTTCTTC